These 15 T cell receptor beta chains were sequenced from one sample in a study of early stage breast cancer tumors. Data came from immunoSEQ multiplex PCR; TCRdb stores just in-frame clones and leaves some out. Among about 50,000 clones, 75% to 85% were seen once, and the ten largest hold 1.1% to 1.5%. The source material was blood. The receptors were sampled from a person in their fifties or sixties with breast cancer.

As DNA, the CDR3 is TGTGCCAGCAGCGCGCAAACCGCAGATACGCAGTATTTT. As protein: CASSAQTADTQYF. The chain employs TRBV2 and TRBJ2-3; D gene unclear. The V end was cut by 6 bases, the J end by 4 bases, with 11 bases between. Looked up from germline, CDR1 is SNHLY and CDR2 is FYNNEI. The CDR3 is made up of 13 amino acids.

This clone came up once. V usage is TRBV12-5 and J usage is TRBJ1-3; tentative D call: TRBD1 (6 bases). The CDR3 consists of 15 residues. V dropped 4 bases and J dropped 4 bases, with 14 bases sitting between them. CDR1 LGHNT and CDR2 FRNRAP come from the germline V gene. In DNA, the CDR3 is TGTGCTAGTGGTTCCCCGGGACATGTGGGAAACACCATATATTTT. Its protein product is CASGSPGHVGNTIYF.

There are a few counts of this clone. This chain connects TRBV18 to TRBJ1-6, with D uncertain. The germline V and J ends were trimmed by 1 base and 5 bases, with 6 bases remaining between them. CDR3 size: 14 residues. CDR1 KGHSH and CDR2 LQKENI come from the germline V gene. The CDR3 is CASSPRTDNSPLHF. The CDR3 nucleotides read TGTGCCAGCTCACCACGTACAGATAATTCACCCCTCCACTTT.

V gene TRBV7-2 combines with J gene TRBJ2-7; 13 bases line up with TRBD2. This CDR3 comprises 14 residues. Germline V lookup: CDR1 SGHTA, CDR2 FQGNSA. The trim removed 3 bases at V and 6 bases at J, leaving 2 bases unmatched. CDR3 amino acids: CASSFRTSGGEQYF. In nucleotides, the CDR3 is TGTGCCAGCAGCTTCAGGACTAGCGGGGGCGAGCAGTACTTC.

CDR3 residues: CASSQELVAGGPQNIQYF. CDR3 nucleotides: TGCGCCAGCAGCCAAGAATTAGTAGCGGGAGGGCCCCAAAACATTCAGTACTTC. The chain recombines TRBV4-3 with TRBJ2-4; TRBD2 matches at 11 bases. With V trimmed by 0 bases and J by 5 bases, 9 bases remained unmatched. The germline V gene encodes CDR1 LGHNA and CDR2 YSLEER. The CDR3 runs to 18 residues.

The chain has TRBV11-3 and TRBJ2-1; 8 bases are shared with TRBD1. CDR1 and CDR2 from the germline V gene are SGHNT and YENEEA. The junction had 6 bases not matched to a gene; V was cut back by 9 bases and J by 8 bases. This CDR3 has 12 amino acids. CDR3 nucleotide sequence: TGTGCCAGTAGCAGGGGGCGCGATGAGCAGTTCTTC. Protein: CASSRGRDEQFF.

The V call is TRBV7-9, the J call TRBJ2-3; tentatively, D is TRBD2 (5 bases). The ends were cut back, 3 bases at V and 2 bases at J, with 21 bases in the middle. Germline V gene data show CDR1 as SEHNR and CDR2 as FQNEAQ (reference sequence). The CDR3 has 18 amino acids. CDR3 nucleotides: TGTGCCAGCAGCTTCCCCTCTTATCGGAGGTGGGACACAGATACGCAGTATTTT. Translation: CASSFPSYRRWDTDTQYF.

Here the CDR3 DNA reads TGTGCCAGCAGCGCAGGAGTTAACTATGGCTACACCTTC. Protein: CASSAGVNYGYTF. The V and J genes are TRBV7-2 and TRBJ1-2, with no clear D. This CDR3 comprises 13 residues. Trimming removed 5 bases at V and 1 base at J, with 8 bases between. Germline-derived CDR1 and CDR2 are SGHTA and FQGNSA.

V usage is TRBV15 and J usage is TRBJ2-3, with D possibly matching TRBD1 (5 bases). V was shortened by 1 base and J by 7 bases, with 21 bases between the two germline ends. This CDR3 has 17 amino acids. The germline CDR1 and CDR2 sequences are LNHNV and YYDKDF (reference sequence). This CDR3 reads CATSRGLLRQGMNTQYF. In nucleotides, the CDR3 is TGTGCCACCAGCAGAGGGCTACTACGGCAGGGTATGAATACGCAGTATTTT.

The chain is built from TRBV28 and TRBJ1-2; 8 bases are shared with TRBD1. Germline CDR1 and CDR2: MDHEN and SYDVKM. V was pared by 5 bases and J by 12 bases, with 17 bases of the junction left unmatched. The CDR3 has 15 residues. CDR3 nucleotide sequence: TGTGCCAGCAGTCCTCACCGGACAGGGAAAGGGGGTAACACCTTC. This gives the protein CASSPHRTGKGGNTF.

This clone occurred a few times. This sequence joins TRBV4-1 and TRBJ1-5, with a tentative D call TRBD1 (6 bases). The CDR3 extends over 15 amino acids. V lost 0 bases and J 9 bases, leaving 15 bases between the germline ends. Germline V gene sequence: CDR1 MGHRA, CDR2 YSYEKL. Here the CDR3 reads CASSQDPAGVWPQHF. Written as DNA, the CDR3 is TGCGCCAGCAGCCAAGATCCAGCAGGGGTTTGGCCCCAGCATTTT.

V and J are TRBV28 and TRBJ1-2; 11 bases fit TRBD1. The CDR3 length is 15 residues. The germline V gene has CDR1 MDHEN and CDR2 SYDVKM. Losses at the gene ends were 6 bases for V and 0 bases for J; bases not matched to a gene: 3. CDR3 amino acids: CASRTGQGANYGYTF. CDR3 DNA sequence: TGTGCCAGCAGAACGGGACAGGGGGCTAACTATGGCTACACCTTC.

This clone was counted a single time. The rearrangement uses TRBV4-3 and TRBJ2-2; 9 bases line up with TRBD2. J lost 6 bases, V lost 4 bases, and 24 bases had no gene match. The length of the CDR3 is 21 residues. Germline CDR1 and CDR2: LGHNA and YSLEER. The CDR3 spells CASSPKSSVREGLYLPGELFF. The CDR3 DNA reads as TGCGCCAGCAGCCCAAAGTCCTCTGTGCGGGAGGGCCTTTATCTTCCCGGGGAGCTGTTTTTT.

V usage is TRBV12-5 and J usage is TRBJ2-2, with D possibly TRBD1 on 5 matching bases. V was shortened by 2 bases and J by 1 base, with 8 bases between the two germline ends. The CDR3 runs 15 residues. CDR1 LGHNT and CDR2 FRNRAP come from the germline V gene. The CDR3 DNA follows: TGTGCTAGTGGTTTGATTCAGGGGAACACCGGGGAGCTGTTTTTT. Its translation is CASGLIQGNTGELFF.

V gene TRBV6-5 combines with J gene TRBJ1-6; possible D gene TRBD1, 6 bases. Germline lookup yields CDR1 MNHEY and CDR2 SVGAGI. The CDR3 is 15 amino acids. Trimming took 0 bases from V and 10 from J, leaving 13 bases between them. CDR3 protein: CASSYSGGGGSPLHF. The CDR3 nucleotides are TGTGCCAGCAGTTACTCCGGGGGTGGGGGCTCACCCCTCCACTTT.